The TCR beta chain described here comes from a study of cytomegalovirus exposure and HLA in healthy donors. Study results and limitations: Presence/absence results assume similar sequencing depth per donor, which may not hold. The authors listed 164 TCR beta chains as cytomegalovirus-associated.

The PCR had 60 Vbeta and 13 Jbeta primers. Clones were sequenced by immunoSEQ multiplex PCR, and TCRdb holds only the in-frame ones, with some missing. Here the sample spans around 86,000 clones, 7.6% being singletons. As regards this clone: Its antigen remains unidentified.

The sequence was collected from a man aged 50-60 years in good health and CMV-seronegative. The material sequenced was PBMCs.

The CDR3 sequence: CAFGGVPEAFF. CDR3 DNA: TGTGCCTTCGGAGGGGTTCCTGAAGCTTTCTTT. This chain joins TRBV30 and TRBJ1-1; the D gene is possibly TRBD1 (5 bases). The CDR3 has 11 residues. V lost 7 bases and J lost 6, with 12 bases in between. Germline loops: CDR1 GTSNPN, CDR2 SVGIG (reference sequence).